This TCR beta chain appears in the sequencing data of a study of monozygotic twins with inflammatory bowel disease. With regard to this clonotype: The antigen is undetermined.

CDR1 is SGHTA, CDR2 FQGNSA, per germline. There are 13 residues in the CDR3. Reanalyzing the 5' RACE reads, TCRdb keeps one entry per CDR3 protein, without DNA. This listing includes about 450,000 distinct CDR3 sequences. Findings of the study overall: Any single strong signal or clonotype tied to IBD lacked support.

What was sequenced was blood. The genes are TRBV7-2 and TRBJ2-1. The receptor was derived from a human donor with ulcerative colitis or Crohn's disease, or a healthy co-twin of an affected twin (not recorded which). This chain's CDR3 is CASSLGLVYEQFF.